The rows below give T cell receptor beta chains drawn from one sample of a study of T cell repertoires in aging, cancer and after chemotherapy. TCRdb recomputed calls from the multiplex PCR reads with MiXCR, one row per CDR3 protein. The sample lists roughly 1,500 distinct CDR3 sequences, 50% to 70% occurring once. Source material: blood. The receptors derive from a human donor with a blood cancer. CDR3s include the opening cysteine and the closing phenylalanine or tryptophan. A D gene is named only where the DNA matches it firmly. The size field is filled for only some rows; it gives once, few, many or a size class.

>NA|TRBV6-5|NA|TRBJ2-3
CASSYSVLRAPDTQYF
TGTGCCAGCAGTTACTCGGTGTTGAGGGCACCAGATACGCAGTATTTT
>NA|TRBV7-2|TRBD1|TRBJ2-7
CASSWDRISYEQYF
TGTGCCAGCAGCTGGGACAGAATCTCCTACGAGCAGTACTTC
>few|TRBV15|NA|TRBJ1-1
CATSRDVMGRAGTEAFF
TGTGCCACCAGCAGAGATGTAATGGGCAGGGCAGGGACTGAAGCTTTCTTT
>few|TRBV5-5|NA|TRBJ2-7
CASSLAQPEFYEQYF
TGTGCCAGCAGCTTGGCCCAGCCAGAATTCTACGAGCAGTACTTC
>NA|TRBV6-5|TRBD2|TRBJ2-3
CASSLGGGTDTQYF
TGTGCCAGCAGTTTGGGCGGGGGGACAGATACGCAGTATTTT
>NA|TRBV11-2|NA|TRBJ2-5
CASSLVGRRETQYF
TGTGCCAGCAGCTTAGTGGGTAGAAGGGAGACCCAGTACTTC
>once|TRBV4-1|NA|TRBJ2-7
CASSHASGYEQYF
TGCGCCAGCAGCCATGCCTCTGGCTACGAGCAGTACTTC
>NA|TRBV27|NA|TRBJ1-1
CASSLSGREAFF
TGTGCCAGCAGTTTATCGGGCAGGGAGGCTTTCTTT
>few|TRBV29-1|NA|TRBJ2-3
CSVDRAATDTQYF
TGCAGCGTTGACCGCGCGGCCACAGATACGCAGTATTTT
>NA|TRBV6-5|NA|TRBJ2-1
CASSEPGFPYSYNEQFF
TGTGCCAGCAGTGAACCAGGGTTCCCCTACTCCTACAATGAGCAGTTCTTC
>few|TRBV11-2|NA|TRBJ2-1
CASSLWKGPGNEQFF
TGTGCCAGCAGCCTATGGAAAGGGCCGGGTAATGAGCAGTTCTTC
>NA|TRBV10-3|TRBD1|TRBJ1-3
CAISDDTRGRLSGNTIYF
TGTGCCATCAGTGATGATACTAGGGGGCGCTTATCTGGAAACACCATATATTTT
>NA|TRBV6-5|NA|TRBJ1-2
CASSPPDGYGYTF
TGTGCCAGCAGTCCCCCGGACGGCTATGGCTACACCTTC
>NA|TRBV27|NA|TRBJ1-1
CASSLSAQWMNTEAFF
TGTGCCAGCAGTTTATCCGCACAGTGGATGAACACTGAAGCTTTCTTT
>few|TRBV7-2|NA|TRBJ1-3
CASSLIGGSGNTIYF
TGTGCCAGCAGCTTAATCGGGGGCTCTGGAAACACCATATATTTT
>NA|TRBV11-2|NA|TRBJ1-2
CASSLDGGNPRGYTF
TGTGCCAGCAGCTTAGATGGGGGTAATCCTCGTGGCTACACCTTC
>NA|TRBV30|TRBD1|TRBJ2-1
CAWKATGVNEQFF
TGTGCCTGGAAGGCCACAGGGGTGAATGAGCAGTTCTTC
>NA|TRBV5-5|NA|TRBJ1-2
CASSSIEWGGLGYTF
TGTGCCAGCAGTTCGATTGAATGGGGGGGCCTGGGCTACACCTTC
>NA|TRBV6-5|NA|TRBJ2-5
CASNFGGAGETQYF
TGTGCCAGCAACTTTGGGGGGGCGGGGGAGACCCAGTACTTC
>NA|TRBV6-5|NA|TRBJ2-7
CASSPKLGPAQQYF
TGTGCCAGCAGCCCTAAACTCGGTCCGGCCCAGCAGTACTTC
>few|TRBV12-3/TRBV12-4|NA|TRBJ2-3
CASSTDYNTDTQYF
TGTGCCAGCAGCACCGACTACAACACAGATACGCAGTATTTT
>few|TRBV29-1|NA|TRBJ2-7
CSVEVGPDEQYF
TGCAGCGTTGAAGTAGGGCCAGACGAGCAGTACTTC
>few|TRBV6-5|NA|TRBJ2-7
CASSLGSTIPYEQYF
TGTGCCAGCAGTCTCGGGTCTACAATCCCCTACGAGCAGTACTTC
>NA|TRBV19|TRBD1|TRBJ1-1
CASLRVDRGVRTEAFF
TGTGCCAGTCTCCGGGTGGACAGGGGAGTCAGGACTGAAGCTTTCTTT